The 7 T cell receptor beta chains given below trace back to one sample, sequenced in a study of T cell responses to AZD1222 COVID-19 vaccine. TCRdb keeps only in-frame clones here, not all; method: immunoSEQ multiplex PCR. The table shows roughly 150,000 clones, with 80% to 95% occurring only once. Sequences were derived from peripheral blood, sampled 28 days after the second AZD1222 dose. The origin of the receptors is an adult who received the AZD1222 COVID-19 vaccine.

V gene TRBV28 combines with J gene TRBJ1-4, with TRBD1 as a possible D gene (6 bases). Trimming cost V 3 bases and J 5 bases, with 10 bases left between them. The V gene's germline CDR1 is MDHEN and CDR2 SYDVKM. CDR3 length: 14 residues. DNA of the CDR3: TGTGCCAGCAGTTTGGAGGGGGTGAATGAAAAACTGTTTTTT. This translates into CASSLEGVNEKLFF.

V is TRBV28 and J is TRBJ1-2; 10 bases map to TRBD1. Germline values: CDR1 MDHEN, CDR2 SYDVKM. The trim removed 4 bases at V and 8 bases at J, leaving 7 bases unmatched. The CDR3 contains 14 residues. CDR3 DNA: TGTGCCAGCAGTTACGGGACAGGGGCGGTAGGCTACACCTTC. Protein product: CASSYGTGAVGYTF.

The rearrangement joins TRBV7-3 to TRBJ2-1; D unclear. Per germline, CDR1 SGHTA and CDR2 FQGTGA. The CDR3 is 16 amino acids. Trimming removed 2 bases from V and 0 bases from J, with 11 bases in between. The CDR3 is CASSLGPSRSYNEQFF. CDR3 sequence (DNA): TGTGCCAGCAGCTTAGGTCCCTCACGCTCCTACAATGAGCAGTTCTTC.

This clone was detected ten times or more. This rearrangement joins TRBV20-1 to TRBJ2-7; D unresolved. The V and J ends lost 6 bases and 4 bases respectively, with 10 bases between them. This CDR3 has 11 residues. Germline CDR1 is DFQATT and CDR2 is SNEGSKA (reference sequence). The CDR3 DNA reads TGCAGTGCCCCACGGGCGTACGAGCAGTACTTC. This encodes CSAPRAYEQYF.

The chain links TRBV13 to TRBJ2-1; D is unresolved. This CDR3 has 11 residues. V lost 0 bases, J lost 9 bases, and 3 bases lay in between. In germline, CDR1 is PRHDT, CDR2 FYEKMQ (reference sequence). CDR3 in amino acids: CASSLGPEQFF. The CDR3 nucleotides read TGTGCCAGCAGCTTAGGCCCTGAGCAGTTCTTC. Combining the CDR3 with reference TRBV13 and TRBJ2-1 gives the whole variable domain AAGVIQSPRHLIKEKRETATLKCYPIPRHDTVYWYQQGPGQDPQFLISFYEKMQSDKGSIPDRFSAQQFSDYHSELNMSSLELGDSALYFCASSLGPEQFFGPGTRLTVL.

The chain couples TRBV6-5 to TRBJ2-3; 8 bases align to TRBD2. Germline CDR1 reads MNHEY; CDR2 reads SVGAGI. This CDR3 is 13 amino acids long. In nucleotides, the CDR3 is TGTGCAGGGGGGCGGGGGGACACAGATACGCAGTATTTT. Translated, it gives CAGGRGDTDTQYF.

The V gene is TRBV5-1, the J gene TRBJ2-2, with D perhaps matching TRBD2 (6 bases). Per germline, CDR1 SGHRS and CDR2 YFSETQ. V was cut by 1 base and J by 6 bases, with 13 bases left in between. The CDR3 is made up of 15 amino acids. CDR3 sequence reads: CASSLKTRAAGELFF. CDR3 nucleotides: TGCGCCAGCAGCTTGAAGACTAGAGCTGCCGGGGAGCTGTTTTTT.